A single TCR beta chain is shown here with its context. The antigen this receptor binds is unknown. Base qualities are not recorded, but no much larger clone differs from it by a single base. The junction carries 14 bases between V and J, which are trimmed by 2 bases and 7 bases respectively. The germline V gene (reference sequence) gives CDR1 as GTSNPN and CDR2 as SVGIG. The CDR3 contains 13 residues, cysteine and phenylalanine counted. This entry keeps only the CDR3 DNA: 39 bases, framed from base 1. The source of the sample is a study of cytomegalovirus exposure and HLA in healthy donors (dated by TCRdb to about 2017). A note on the overall study: In an earlier analysis of about 560 of the donors, 276 Gb of sequence data and about 110 million unique TCR beta sequences from about 190 million T cells were reported. In an earlier analysis of more than 550 of the donors, high-throughput TCR beta sequencing was used to judge whether each TCR beta V gene segment behaved as functional or pseudogenic. Donor age, sex, ethnicity and CMV serostatus were compiled together with the repertoire data. Class I and class II HLA loci were covered by the typing at four-digit resolution. All discovery cohort repertoires had been generated on a single sequencing platform. The study combined high-throughput TCR immunosequencing, statistical association of individual TCRs with disease status, and machine learning to predict cytomegalovirus infection status. Among the roughly 400 genotyped donors, more than 70% belonged to the genetic ancestry cluster associated with self-reported Caucasian donors. The study was designed to test whether signatures of past pathogen exposure could be identified by cataloging public T cell receptors. To study patterns of TCR occurrence, a later analysis re-analyzed previously published TCR beta repertoires from several hundred donors and added high-resolution HLA genotyping. Among around 400 genotyped donors of the cohort, an average of approximately 240,000 unique TCR beta nucleotide sequences was sequenced per donor, of which about 19% were non-productive. In the later analysis, no new phenotypic data were used to find candidate immune exposures; instead, reliance was placed on TCR beta sequences and their occurrence across donors. A later genetic analysis took genome-wide SNP genotypes for about 55% of the roughly 700 donors and used that subset as a discovery cohort. The number of typed donors differed by locus: about 629-630 for A, B, C, DRB1 and DQB1; 500 to 550 for DQA1; 606 for DPA1; and some 470 for DPB1. Along with the roughly 670-subject first cohort, a separate validation cohort of more than 90 different subjects was used. About five DR-DQ haplotypes were treated as single units for association and clustering because of strong linkage in the cohort. An early release covering 550 to 700 HLA-typed donors comprised about 300 gigabases of sequencing data and 65 million to 100 million unique TCR sequences. The T cell repertoires of under 750 subjects were profiled by immunosequencing and related to cytomegalovirus serostatus. Findings and caveats that apply to the study as a whole: In this cohort, only TCR beta chains were sequenced, and detectable features were limited by the absence of alpha or paired-chain data. The only immune exposure information available for the cohort was CMV serostatus. Sequencing depth was assumed to be roughly uniform across donors in the presence/absence analyses, though that assumption may not hold. Correlated functional status among segregating V segments might reflect linkage disequilibrium, but an unknown experimental factor could not be ruled out. In a later analysis, most CMV-associated TCR beta chains were found to appear HLA-restricted, with HLA associations seemingly driven largely by CMV exposure. An association between a missense DCLRE1C variant and V-gene and J-gene trimming of TCR beta chains was found in a later genetic analysis and replicated in an independent cohort. When HLA alleles, especially DR and DQ, strongly co-occurred, attributing TCR associations to individual alleles was difficult. In vitro tests confirmed that a few of the cytomegalovirus-associated TCR beta chains recognize cytomegalovirus antigens. Because HLA typing was unavailable for some donors at each locus, only the typed subset was used in association tests. At a false discovery rate of 0.05, a later analysis linked about 17,000 TCR beta sequences to specific HLA alleles. The sequencing pipeline was judged likely to have produced a cluster of highly shared sequence variants as a technical artifact. A later analysis found that TCR association rates varied across HLA loci, with DRB1 alleles showing the most associated TCRs and HLA-C alleles the fewest. A later genetic analysis reported fewer N-insertions in productive TCRs among donors in an Asian-associated ancestry cluster than the roughly 670-donor mean. The study listed around 160 TCR beta chains as associated with cytomegalovirus. Because the 87-base-pair reads could not distinguish some IMGT-functional V segments, including TRBV6-2 and TRBV6-3, those segments were excluded. In both the original and validation cohorts, the classifier was reported to diagnose cytomegalovirus status with high specificity and sensitivity. A further reported finding was that TCR beta sequences accurately predicted the HLA-A and HLA-B alleles for most subjects in the first cohort. In a later analysis, HLA-associated TCR beta chains were found to be more clonally expanded and to have lower generation probabilities than equally common non-associated chains. The authors suggested that the approach could potentially be extended to other disease states and immunological phenotypes. While some public TCRs were present in many individuals, most TCR sequences turned up only very rarely across donors. In an earlier analysis of approximately 590 of the donors, most TCR beta V segments appeared in productive rearrangements about 90% or about 30% of the time, broadly matching IMGT annotations. Several of the top co-occurrence clusters appeared to be linked to parvovirus B19, influenza, CMV and Epstein-Barr virus, according to a later analysis. Because counts were too low, roughly 18 rarely observed V segments, including chromosome 9 orphons, were left out of the earlier analysis of some 600 of the donors.

The library was produced with the immunoSEQ multiplex PCR assay. The multiplex PCR relied on a mix of 60 forward primers for TCR Vbeta segments and 13 reverse primers for TCR Jbeta segments. A multiplex PCR assay on genomic DNA amplified the CDR3 region of rearranged TCR beta genes. The Illumina HiSeq System was used to sequence the amplified TCR beta libraries as 87-base-pair reads. For the original study's pipeline: A later analysis counted approximately 74 million unique TCR beta chains across the 550 to 750 repertoires, and approximately 11 million of these chains were shared by at least two donors. Raw reads were error-corrected and collapsed into unique sequences with a nearest-neighbor algorithm that merged closely related sequences to remove PCR and sequencing errors. To assign V, D and J gene segments, CDR3 sequences were aligned to IMGT reference sequences. For a sequence to be retained, at least a six-nucleotide match to both a V gene segment and a J gene segment was required. Rearrangements were classified as productive when the CDR3 lacked stop codons and remained in frame with V and J, and all other rearrangements were classified as non-productive. Following IMGT convention, CDR3 was defined as the stretch from the second conserved V-encoded cysteine up to the conserved J-encoded phenylalanine. Sequences without an unambiguous match to a single V gene segment were excluded from the earlier analysis of 500 to 700 of the donors. An earlier analysis of several hundred of the donors called V segments functional above 56.7% productive rearrangements and segregating when the between-donor standard deviation exceeded 5%. A statistical classification framework was built to diagnose cytomegalovirus status from the catalog of TCR beta chain sequences. In a later analysis, V and J genes were assigned by comparing TCR nucleotide sequences against IMGT/GENE-DB human TR gene sequences. A later analysis assigned CDR3 sequences and most-parsimonious VDJ recombination scenarios with the TCRdist pipeline. In a later analysis, each TCR beta chain was defined by its CDR3 amino acid sequence together with its V-gene family, and reads lacking a unique V-gene family were excluded. As a way to deal with suspected cross-contamination and a sequencing artifact, a later analysis dropped more than 500 nucleotide sequences that were highly shared and had low generation probability. In a later analysis, a clonal expansion index for each public chain was calculated from normalized within-repertoire ranks of inferred template counts. A later analysis computed generation probabilities with a VDJ recombination model fitted to out-of-frame rearrangements, and checked the results against IGoR. A later analysis scored TCR-TCR, TCR-HLA and TCR-CMV co-occurrence with hypergeometric tests, applying a repertoire-size bias correction to TCR pairs. In a later analysis, false discovery rates were estimated by permuting HLA or CMV assignments 20 times. In a later analysis, co-occurring TCRs were grouped with DBSCAN, and TCRdist sequence similarity was added when clustering was performed within HLA-allele-positive subsets. For co-occurrence clustering, repertoires with fewer than 30,000 or more than 120,000 public chains were excluded, along with five repertoires with anomalous nucleotide sharing. TCRdb carries this immuneACCESS record with in-frame sequences only. Its versions omit some clonotypes, under half of them owing to an unresolved V gene in the studies checked, with the rest unexplained. V, J and clone size reflect that table, while D and trimming were determined from the DNA. For this sample there are some 130,000 clones; 79% appear just once. About 2% of the sample goes to the ten largest clones.

The cohort comprised some 730 healthy bone marrow donors. All cohort members were sampled while nominally healthy, although unrecorded immune exposures were likely present. The donor tested CMV seronegative and was one of the 352 seronegative cohort members. Each donor provided a peripheral blood sample, and peripheral blood mononuclear cells were used for TCR beta sequencing. The Qiagen DNeasy Blood Extraction Kit was used to extract genomic DNA from the blood cell samples. The specimen was PBMCs. The chain is made from TRBV30 and TRBJ1-2, and perhaps TRBD1 as D gene, on 6 matching bases. The TCR comes from a young man in good health and CMV-seronegative. In nucleotides, the sequence is TGTGCCTGGAGTTTCACAGGGCTCTTTGGCTACACCTTC. It is translated as CAWSFTGLFGYTF. Beyond the CDR3, the reference TRBV30 and TRBJ1-2 genes provide the residues; the full variable domain reads: SQTIHQWPATLVQPVGSPLSLECTVEGTSNPNLYWYRQAAGRGLQLLFYSVGIGQISSEVPQNLSASRPQDRQFILSSKKLLLSDSGFYLCAWSFTGLFGYTFGSGTRLTVV.